This is a list of T cell receptor beta chains from one sample in a study of PD-1 blockade in classical Hodgkin lymphoma. The method was immunoSEQ multiplex PCR; TCRdb's version includes in-frame clones alone and lacks a portion of them. The sample shows 20,000 to 25,000 clones, approximately 69% of them seen only once. Source: peripheral blood mononuclear cells (PBMCs), taken at baseline. The source of these receptors is a human donor with classical Hodgkin lymphoma. CDR3s include the opening cysteine and the closing phenylalanine or tryptophan. The D gene is left open where the match is weak. The size field is filled for only some rows; it gives once, few, many or a size class.

j_call v_call d_call clone_size cdr3_aa cdr3_nt
TRBJ2-3 TRBV19 TRBD2 - CASTPSGGPSTDTQYF TGTGCCAGTACCCCAAGCGGGGGGCCATCCACAGATACGCAGTATTTT
TRBJ2-1 TRBV5-1 - - CASSPGSGGAYNEQFF TGCGCCAGCAGCCCTGGAAGCGGCGGGGCCTACAATGAGCAGTTCTTC
TRBJ1-4 TRBV5-6 - - CASRRPGRYNEKLFF TGTGCCAGCAGGCGACCGGGACGGTATAATGAAAAACTGTTTTTT
TRBJ2-5 TRBV7-8 TRBD1 once CASSSATGKETQYF TGTGCCAGCAGCTCAGCGACAGGGAAAGAGACCCAGTACTTC
TRBJ2-5 TRBV30 TRBD1 few CAWSVGTGVETQYF TGTGCCTGGAGTGTAGGGACAGGGGTAGAGACCCAGTACTTC
TRBJ2-2 TRBV19 - few CASSKGSTGELFF TGTGCCAGTTCGAAAGGATCGACAGGGGAGCTGTTTTTT
TRBJ1-6 TRBV11-2 TRBD1 - CASKTGGFNSPLHF TGTGCCAGCAAGACAGGGGGCTTTAATTCACCCCTCCACTTT
TRBJ2-5 TRBV28 - - CASSLGTWGKETQYF TGTGCCAGCAGTTTAGGGACTTGGGGAAAAGAGACCCAGTACTTC
TRBJ2-7 TRBV4-3 - - CASSPLPGDEQYF TGCGCCAGCAGCCCCCTTCCGGGAGACGAGCAGTACTTC
TRBJ1-4 TRBV30 TRBD1 few CAWSNRGPNEKLFF TGTGCCTGGAGTAACAGGGGACCTAATGAAAAACTGTTTTTT
TRBJ2-7 TRBV30 - - CAWSPDRQQYF TGTGCCTGGAGCCCTGACAGGCAGCAGTACTTC
TRBJ2-5 TRBV11-2 - - CASSVIAWGWEETQYF TGTGCCAGCAGCGTTATAGCCTGGGGGTGGGAAGAGACCCAGTACTTC
TRBJ2-2 TRBV6-4 - - CAAPRGPANTGELFF TGTGCCGCCCCCCGGGGGCCCGCGAACACCGGGGAGCTGTTTTTT
TRBJ2-1 TRBV19 TRBD1 - CASTVTGEYNEQFF TGTGCCAGTACGGTGACAGGGGAGTACAATGAGCAGTTCTTC
TRBJ2-1 TRBV7-6 - - CASSLGGGSYNEQFF TGTGCCAGCAGCCTAGGGGGGGGGTCCTACAATGAGCAGTTCTTC
TRBJ1-3 TRBV9 - - CASSSTDRGPGNTIYF TGTGCCAGCAGCTCGACCGACCGAGGGCCTGGAAACACCATATATTTT
TRBJ2-7 TRBV9 - - CASSATASYEQYF TGTGCCAGCAGCGCGACAGCTTCCTACGAGCAGTACTTC
TRBJ2-7 TRBV5-1 - - CASSQGREQYF TGCGCCAGCAGCCAGGGCCGGGAGCAGTACTTC
TRBJ2-6 TRBV5-4 - - CASSLSGSGANVLTF TGTGCCAGCAGCTTATCAGGGTCCGGGGCCAACGTCCTGACTTTC
TRBJ1-1 TRBV12-5 TRBD1 - CASVPGQGSSEAFF TGTGCTAGTGTCCCGGGACAGGGCTCCTCTGAAGCTTTCTTT
TRBJ1-1 TRBV2 TRBD1 - CASSDWVPGQGYRAFF TGTGCCAGCAGTGATTGGGTCCCGGGACAGGGGTACAGAGCTTTCTTT
TRBJ2-3 TRBV2 - once CASLGVEDTQYF TGTGCCAGCCTTGGGGTGGAGGATACGCAGTATTTT
TRBJ2-7 TRBV15 - - CATSREPQVF TGTGCCACCAGCAGAGAGCCCCAGGTTTTC
TRBJ2-7 TRBV28 - - CASSLTGPGGEQYF TGTGCCAGCAGTTTGACAGGCCCAGGGGGGGAGCAGTACTTC
TRBJ1-2 TRBV25-1 - few CASSDYPWGGYTF TGTGCCAGCAGTGATTATCCCTGGGGGGGCTACACCTTC
TRBJ2-3 TRBV19 - once CASSTPRTDTQYF TGTGCCAGTAGTACTCCCCGCACAGATACGCAGTATTTT
TRBJ2-1 TRBV12-5 - - CASGKNEQFF TGTGCTAGTGGCAAAAATGAGCAGTTCTTC
TRBJ1-1 TRBV18 - - CASSPGTVEAFF TGTGCCAGCTCACCCGGGACCGTTGAAGCTTTCTTT
TRBJ2-2 TRBV6-1 TRBD1 - CASCRGRDTGELFF TGTGCCAGCTGTAGGGGGCGCGACACCGGGGAGCTGTTTTTT
TRBJ1-1 TRBV7-6 - - CASSQVVHSGKIGEAFF TGTGCCAGCAGCCAAGTGGTTCATTCAGGGAAAATCGGTGAAGCTTTCTTT
TRBJ2-1 TRBV19 TRBD2 - CASCSSGFYNEQFF TGTGCCAGTTGTTCTAGCGGGTTCTACAATGAGCAGTTCTTC
TRBJ2-3 TRBV4-1 - - CASSQPTPPDTDTQYF TGCGCCAGCAGCCAACCGACACCTCCTGACACAGATACGCAGTATTTT
TRBJ1-1 TRBV29-1 - - CSVVGRDTEAFF TGCAGCGTTGTGGGGCGGGACACTGAAGCTTTCTTT
TRBJ2-1 TRBV13 TRBD2 - CASSLAGGGANEQFF TGTGCCAGCAGCTTAGCGGGCGGGGGGGCGAATGAGCAGTTCTTC
TRBJ1-5 TRBV5-8 - - CASEEGISNQPQHF TGTGCCAGCGAGGAGGGCATCAGCAATCAGCCCCAGCATTTT
TRBJ1-1 TRBV30 - - CAWSVYEDSLNTEAFF TGTGCCTGGAGTGTATATGAGGACAGCCTGAACACTGAAGCTTTCTTT
TRBJ1-1 TRBV9 - few CASSVWAGSNTEAFF TGTGCCAGCAGCGTTTGGGCAGGTTCGAACACTGAAGCTTTCTTT
TRBJ2-2 TRBV7-8 - - CASSLVGENTGELFF TGTGCCAGCAGCTTAGTCGGCGAGAACACCGGGGAGCTGTTTTTT
TRBJ2-5 TRBV28 - - CASRTDWRFQETQYF TGTGCCAGCAGGACCGACTGGCGGTTCCAAGAGACCCAGTACTTC
TRBJ2-7 TRBV7-2 - - CASSSNPQSEQYF TGTGCCAGCAGCTCCAACCCACAGAGCGAGCAGTACTTC
TRBJ2-1 TRBV27 TRBD2 - CASSETSGGDTYNEQFF TGTGCCAGCAGTGAAACGAGCGGGGGGGACACCTACAATGAGCAGTTCTTC
TRBJ2-3 TRBV7-8 - - CASSLEPPTQYF TGTGCCAGCAGCTTAGAGCCCCCTACGCAGTATTTT
TRBJ2-5 TRBV2 TRBD2 - CASRERIARLAGGKSEETQYF TGTGCCAGCAGAGAACGAATCGCTAGGCTAGCGGGGGGGAAATCCGAAGAGACCCAGTACTTC
TRBJ2-5 TRBV12-5 - - CASGHVRGYETQYF TGTGCTAGTGGCCATGTACGGGGTTACGAGACCCAGTACTTC
TRBJ2-2 TRBV27 - - CASSFVAGELFF TGTGCCAGCAGTTTTGTTGCGGGGGAGCTGTTTTTT
TRBJ2-7 TRBV6-5 - - CASRKLGTFTYEQYF TGTGCCAGCCGAAAGCTAGGGACATTCACCTACGAGCAGTACTTC
TRBJ2-1 TRBV6-6 TRBD2 - CASSPGLDNEQFF TGTGCCAGCAGTCCGGGACTAGACAATGAGCAGTTCTTC
TRBJ1-1 TRBV6-6 TRBD1 - CASSYDRATEAFF TGTGCCAGCAGTTACGACAGGGCCACTGAAGCTTTCTTT
TRBJ1-1 TRBV4-1 TRBD1 medium-sized CASSQGSLLGQGYTEAFF TGCGCCAGCAGCCAAGGTTCCTTGCTGGGACAGGGATACACTGAAGCTTTCTTT
TRBJ2-5 TRBV4-1 TRBD2 - CASSQGGGGADETQYF TGCGCCAGCAGCCAAGGGGGCGGGGGGGCCGATGAGACCCAGTACTTC
TRBJ2-2 TRBV7-9 TRBD2 once CASSSTRGGTNTGELFF TGTGCCAGCAGCTCTACCCGGGGGGGGACGAACACCGGGGAGCTGTTTTTT
TRBJ1-1 TRBV4-1 - medium-sized CASSQERSGATEAFF TGCGCCAGCAGCCAAGAAAGGAGCGGGGCGACTGAAGCTTTCTTT
TRBJ2-2 TRBV5-4 - - CATSRSALTNTGELFF TGTGCCACCTCGCGGTCGGCACTCACTAACACCGGGGAGCTGTTTTTT
TRBJ2-1 TRBV7-3 - - CASSLDGADYNEQFF TGTGCCAGCAGCTTAGATGGGGCCGACTACAATGAGCAGTTCTTC
TRBJ1-5 TRBV2 - - CASDGDNFSPQHF TGTGCCAGCGATGGCGACAACTTCTCGCCCCAGCATTTT
TRBJ1-4 TRBV5-1 TRBD1 - CASSQGQTGGKLFF TGCGCCAGCAGCCAGGGACAGACCGGTGGAAAACTGTTTTTT
TRBJ1-2 TRBV4-2 TRBD1 medium-sized CASSPVGTADGYTF TGTGCCAGCAGCCCTGTGGGGACAGCGGATGGCTACACCTTC
TRBJ2-2 TRBV29-1 - - CSAGSVVNTGELFF TGCAGCGCTGGGAGCGTGGTGAACACCGGGGAGCTGTTTTTT
TRBJ2-1 TRBV15 TRBD1 - CATSMGFGTGYNEQFF TGTGCCACCAGCATGGGATTCGGGACAGGTTACAATGAGCAGTTCTTC